This is a list of T cell receptor beta chains from one sample in a study of vaccination effects on CD4 cells after COVID-19. The protocol was immunoSEQ multiplex PCR, while the TCRdb copy is restricted to in-frame clones and leaves out a portion. The sample lists around 46,000 clones; 65% to 80% were seen once. The antigens for these receptors are not known. The source material was CD4+ T cells from PBMCs cultured without peptide, sampled after COVID-19 vaccination. These receptors originate from a human donor who received a COVID-19 vaccine. CDR3s include the opening cysteine and the closing phenylalanine or tryptophan. A D gene is named only where the DNA matches it firmly. Clone size is stated in some rows and not others, as once, few, many or a class when expanded.

TRBV16	TRBD2	TRBJ2-4	NA	TGTGCCAGCAGCCTTTCCATGGGCGGGAGGGCCCATGTGGAGTACTTC	CASSLSMGGRAHVEYF
TRBV6-5	NA	TRBJ2-7	NA	TGTGCCAGCTTCGCGCTAGCCGACCCCTACGAGCAGTACTTC	CASFALADPYEQYF
TRBV25-1	TRBD1	TRBJ1-1	NA	TGTGCCAGCAGAGGGCAGGGGGCCTATGGCGCTGAAGCTTTCTTT	CASRGQGAYGAEAFF
TRBV5-8	NA	TRBJ1-2	NA	TGTGCCAGCAGCTTGGGGACCTCCCGGGACGGGAGCTATGGCTACACCTTC	CASSLGTSRDGSYGYTF
TRBV2	NA	TRBJ1-5	NA	TGTGCCAGCAGCCCTTCAGGGGACCAGCCCCAGCATTTT	CASSPSGDQPQHF
TRBV18	NA	TRBJ1-4	NA	TGTGCCGGACAGAGAGCAACTAATGAAAAACTGTTTTTT	CAGQRATNEKLFF
TRBV5-1	TRBD2	TRBJ2-1	few	TGCGCCAGCAGCTCAGCGGGAAACTACAATGAGCAGTTCTTC	CASSSAGNYNEQFF
TRBV4-2	TRBD1	TRBJ1-1	NA	TGTGCCAGCAGAGCAGGGACAGGGCCCACTGAAGCTTTCTTT	CASRAGTGPTEAFF
TRBV7-9	NA	TRBJ2-6	NA	TGTGCCAGCTCACGGATTTTCTCTGGGGCCAACGTCCTGACTTTC	CASSRIFSGANVLTF
TRBV7-9	TRBD2	TRBJ2-3	few	TGTGCCAGCAGCCCTCCGGGACTAGGGGGAGATACGCAGTATTTT	CASSPPGLGGDTQYF
TRBV10-3	NA	TRBJ2-1	once	TGTGCCATCAGTGCTCCTTCTAACGATCACAATGAGCAGTTCTTC	CAISAPSNDHNEQFF
TRBV30	TRBD1	TRBJ1-6	NA	TGTGCCTGGGAGACAGGGCTGTCTTCACCCCTCCACTTT	CAWETGLSSPLHF
TRBV5-1	NA	TRBJ2-6	NA	TGCGCCAGCAGCTTGCTTTCTGGGGCCAACGTCCTGACTTTC	CASSLLSGANVLTF
TRBV20-1	NA	TRBJ1-4	NA	TGCAGTGCTAGTAGTCCAGGGCTTAGTGAAAAACTGTTTTTT	CSASSPGLSEKLFF
TRBV5-4	TRBD1	TRBJ2-7	NA	TGTGCCAGCAGCCCGCCCGGGACAGGGACCTACGAGCAGTACTTC	CASSPPGTGTYEQYF
TRBV7-7	TRBD1	TRBJ2-2	NA	TGTGCCAGCAGCCTCGGACAGGGGTCAGGGGAGCTGTTTTTT	CASSLGQGSGELFF
TRBV27	NA	TRBJ1-2	few	TGTGCCAGCAGTTTTGCCGGAGCTAACTATGGCTACACCTTC	CASSFAGANYGYTF
TRBV5-8	TRBD1	TRBJ1-2	NA	TGTGCCAGCAGCTTTACCGGGACAGGGGGTAACTATGGCTACACCTTC	CASSFTGTGGNYGYTF
TRBV10-3	TRBD1	TRBJ1-2	NA	TGTGCCATCAGTGGGGGGGACAGGGGCTACACCTTC	CAISGGDRGYTF
TRBV19	NA	TRBJ2-1	once	TGTGCCAGTAGTATCCCGGGAGATTCCTACAATGAGCAGTTCTTC	CASSIPGDSYNEQFF
TRBV3-1/TRBV3-2	TRBD2	TRBJ2-3	once	TGTGCCAGCAGCCAAGCTTCGGGCAAGACTAGCGGTTCGTCGTATTTT	CASSQASGKTSGSSYF
TRBV6-5	TRBD1	TRBJ2-7	NA	TGTGCCAGCAGGAGACAGGGATCCGACGAGCAGTACTTC	CASRRQGSDEQYF
TRBV5-1	NA	TRBJ1-1	few	TGCGCCAGCAGCCCCCGGGAAGGCGGCAACACTGAAGCTTTCTTT	CASSPREGGNTEAFF
TRBV9	NA	TRBJ2-3	few	TGTGCCAGCAGCGTACTTGTCGGGGTTAACACAGATACGCAGTATTTT	CASSVLVGVNTDTQYF